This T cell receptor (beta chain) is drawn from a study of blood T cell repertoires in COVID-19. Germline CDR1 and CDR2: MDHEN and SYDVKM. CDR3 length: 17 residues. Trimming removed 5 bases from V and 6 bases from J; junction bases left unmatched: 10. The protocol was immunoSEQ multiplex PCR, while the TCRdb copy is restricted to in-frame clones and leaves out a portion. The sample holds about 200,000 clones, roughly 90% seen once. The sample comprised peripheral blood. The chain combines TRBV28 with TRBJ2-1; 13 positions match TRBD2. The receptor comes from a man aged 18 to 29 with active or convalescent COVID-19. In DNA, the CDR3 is TGTGCCAGCAGTACTAGCGGGAGGGCCGGTCTTGGCAATGAGCAGTTCTTC. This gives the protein CASSTSGRAGLGNEQFF.